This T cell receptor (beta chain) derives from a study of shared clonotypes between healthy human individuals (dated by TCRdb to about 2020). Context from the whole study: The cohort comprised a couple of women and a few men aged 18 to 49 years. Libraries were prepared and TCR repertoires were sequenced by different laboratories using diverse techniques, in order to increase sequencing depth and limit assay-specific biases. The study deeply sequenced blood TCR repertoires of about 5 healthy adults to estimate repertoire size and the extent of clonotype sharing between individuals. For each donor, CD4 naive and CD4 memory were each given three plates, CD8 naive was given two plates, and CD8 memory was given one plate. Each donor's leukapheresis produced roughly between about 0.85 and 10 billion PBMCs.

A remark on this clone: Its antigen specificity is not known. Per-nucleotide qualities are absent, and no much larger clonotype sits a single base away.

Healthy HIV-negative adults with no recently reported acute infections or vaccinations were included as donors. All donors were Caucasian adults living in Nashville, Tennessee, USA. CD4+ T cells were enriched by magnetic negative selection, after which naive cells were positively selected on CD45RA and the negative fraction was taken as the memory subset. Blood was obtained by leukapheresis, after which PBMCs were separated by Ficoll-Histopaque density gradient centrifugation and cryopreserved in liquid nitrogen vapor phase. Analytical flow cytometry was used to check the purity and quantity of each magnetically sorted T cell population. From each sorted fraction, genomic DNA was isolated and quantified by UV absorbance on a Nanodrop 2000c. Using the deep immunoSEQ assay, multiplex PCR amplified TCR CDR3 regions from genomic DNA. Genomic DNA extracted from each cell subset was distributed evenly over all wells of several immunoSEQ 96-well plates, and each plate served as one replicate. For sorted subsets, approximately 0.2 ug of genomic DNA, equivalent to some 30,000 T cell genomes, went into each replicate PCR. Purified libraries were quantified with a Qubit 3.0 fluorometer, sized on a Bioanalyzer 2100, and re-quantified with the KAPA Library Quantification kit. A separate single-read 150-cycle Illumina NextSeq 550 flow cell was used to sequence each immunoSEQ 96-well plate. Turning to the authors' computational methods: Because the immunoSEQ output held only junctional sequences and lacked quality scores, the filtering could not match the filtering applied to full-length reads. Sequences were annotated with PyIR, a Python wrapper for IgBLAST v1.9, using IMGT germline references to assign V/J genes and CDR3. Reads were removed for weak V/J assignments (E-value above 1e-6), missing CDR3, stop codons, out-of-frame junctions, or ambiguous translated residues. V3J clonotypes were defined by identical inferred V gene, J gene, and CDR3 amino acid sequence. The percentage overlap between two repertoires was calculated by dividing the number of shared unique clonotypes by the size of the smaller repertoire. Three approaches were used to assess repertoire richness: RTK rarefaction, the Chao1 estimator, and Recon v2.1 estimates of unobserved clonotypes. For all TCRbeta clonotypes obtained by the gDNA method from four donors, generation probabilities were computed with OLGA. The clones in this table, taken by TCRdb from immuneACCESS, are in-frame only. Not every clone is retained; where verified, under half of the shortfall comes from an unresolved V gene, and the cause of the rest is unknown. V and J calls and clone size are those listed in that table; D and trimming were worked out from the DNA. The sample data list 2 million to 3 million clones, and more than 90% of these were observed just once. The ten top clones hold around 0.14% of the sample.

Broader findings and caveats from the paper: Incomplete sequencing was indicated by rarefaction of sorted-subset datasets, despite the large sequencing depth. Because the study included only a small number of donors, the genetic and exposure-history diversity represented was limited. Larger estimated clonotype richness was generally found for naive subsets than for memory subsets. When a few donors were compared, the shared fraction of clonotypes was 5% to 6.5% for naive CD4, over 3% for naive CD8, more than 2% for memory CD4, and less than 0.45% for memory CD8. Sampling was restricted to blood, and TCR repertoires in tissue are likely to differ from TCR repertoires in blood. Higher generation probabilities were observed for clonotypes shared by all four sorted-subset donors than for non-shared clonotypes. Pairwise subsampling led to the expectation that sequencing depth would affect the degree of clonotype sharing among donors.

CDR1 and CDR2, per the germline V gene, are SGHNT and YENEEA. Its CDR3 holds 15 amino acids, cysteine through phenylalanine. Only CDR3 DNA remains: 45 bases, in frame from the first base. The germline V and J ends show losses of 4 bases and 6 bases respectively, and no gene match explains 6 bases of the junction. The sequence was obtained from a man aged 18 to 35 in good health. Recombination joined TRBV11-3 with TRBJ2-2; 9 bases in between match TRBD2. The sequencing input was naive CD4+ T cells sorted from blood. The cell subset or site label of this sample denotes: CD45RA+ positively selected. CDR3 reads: CASSSPKRGAGELFF. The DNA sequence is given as TGTGCCAGCAGCTCGCCTAAGCGGGGGGCCGGGGAGCTGTTTTTT.